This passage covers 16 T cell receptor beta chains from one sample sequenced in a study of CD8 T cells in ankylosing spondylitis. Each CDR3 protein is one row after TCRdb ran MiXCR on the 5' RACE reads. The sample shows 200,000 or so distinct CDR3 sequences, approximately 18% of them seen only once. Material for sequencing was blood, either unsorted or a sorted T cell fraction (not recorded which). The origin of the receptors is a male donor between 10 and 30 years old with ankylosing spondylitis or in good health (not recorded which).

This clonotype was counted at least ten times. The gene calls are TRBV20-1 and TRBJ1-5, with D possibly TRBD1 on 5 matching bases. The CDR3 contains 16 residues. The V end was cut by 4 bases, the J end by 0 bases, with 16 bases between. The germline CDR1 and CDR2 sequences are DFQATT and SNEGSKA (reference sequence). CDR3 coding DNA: TGCAGTGCTATCATAACCCTAGGGGATAGCAATCAGCCCCAGCATTTT. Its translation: CSAIITLGDSNQPQHF.

The CDR3 bases are TGTGCCAGCAGCCTCAAGCAGGGATCCAAAGGGACCCAGTACTTC. This gives the protein CASSLKQGSKGTQYF. The chain combines TRBV3-1 with TRBJ2-5, with D possibly matching TRBD1 (5 bases). Deletions cut 4 bases from V and 7 bases from J, with 19 bases between. Germline CDR1 and CDR2: LGHDT and YNNKEL (reference sequence). The CDR3 covers 15 residues.

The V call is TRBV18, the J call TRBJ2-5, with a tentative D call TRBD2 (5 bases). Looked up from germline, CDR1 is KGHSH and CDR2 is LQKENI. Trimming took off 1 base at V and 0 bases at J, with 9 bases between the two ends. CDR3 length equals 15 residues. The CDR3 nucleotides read TGTGCCAGCTCACCACGTGGAGGAGACCAAGAGACCCAGTACTTC. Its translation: CASSPRGGDQETQYF.

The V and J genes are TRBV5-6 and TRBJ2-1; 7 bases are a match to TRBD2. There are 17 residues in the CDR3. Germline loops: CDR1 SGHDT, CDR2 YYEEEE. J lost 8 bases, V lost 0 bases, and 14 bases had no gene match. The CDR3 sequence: CASSLAFLLAGVHEQFF. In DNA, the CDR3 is TGTGCCAGCAGCTTGGCCTTTTTATTGGCGGGAGTTCATGAGCAGTTCTTC.

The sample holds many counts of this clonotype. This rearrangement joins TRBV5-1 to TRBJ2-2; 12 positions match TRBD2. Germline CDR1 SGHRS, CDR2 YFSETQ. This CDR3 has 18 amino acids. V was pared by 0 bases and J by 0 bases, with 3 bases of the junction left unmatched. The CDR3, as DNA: TGCGCCAGCAGCTTGGGGACTAGCGGGGCCGCGAACACCGGGGAGCTGTTTTTT. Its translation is CASSLGTSGAANTGELFF.

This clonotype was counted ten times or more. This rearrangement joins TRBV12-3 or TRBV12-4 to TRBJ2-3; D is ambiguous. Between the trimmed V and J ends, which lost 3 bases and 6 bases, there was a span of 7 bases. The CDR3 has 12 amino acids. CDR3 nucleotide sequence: TGTGCCAGCAGTTTTATCTCCGATACGCAGTATTTT. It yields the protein CASSFISDTQYF.

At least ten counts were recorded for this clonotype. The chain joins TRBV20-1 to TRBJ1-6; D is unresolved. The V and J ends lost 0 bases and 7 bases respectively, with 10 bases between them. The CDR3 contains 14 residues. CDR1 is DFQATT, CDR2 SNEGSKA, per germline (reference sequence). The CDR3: CSARDPIENSPLHF. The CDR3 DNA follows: TGCAGTGCTAGAGATCCGATCGAAAATTCACCCCTCCACTTT.

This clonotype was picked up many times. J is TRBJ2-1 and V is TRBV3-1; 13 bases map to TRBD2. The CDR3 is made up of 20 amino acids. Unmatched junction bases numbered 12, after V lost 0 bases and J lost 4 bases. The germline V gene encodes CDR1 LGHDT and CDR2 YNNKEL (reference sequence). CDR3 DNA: TGTGCCAGCAGCCAAGATTGGGGACTAGCGGGATATGGCCCGTACAATGAGCAGTTCTTC. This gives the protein CASSQDWGLAGYGPYNEQFF.

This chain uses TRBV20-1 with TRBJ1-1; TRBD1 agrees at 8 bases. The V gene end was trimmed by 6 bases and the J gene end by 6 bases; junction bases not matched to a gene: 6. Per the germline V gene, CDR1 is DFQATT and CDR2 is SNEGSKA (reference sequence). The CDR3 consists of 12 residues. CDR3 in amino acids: CSARRQGSEAFF. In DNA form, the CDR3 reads TGCAGTGCGAGACGACAGGGGTCTGAAGCTTTCTTT.

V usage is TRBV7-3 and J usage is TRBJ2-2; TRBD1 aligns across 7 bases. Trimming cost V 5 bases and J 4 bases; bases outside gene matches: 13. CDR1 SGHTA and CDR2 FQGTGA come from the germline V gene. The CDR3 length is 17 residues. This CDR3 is CASSRFPRGQGTGELFF. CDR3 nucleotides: TGTGCCAGCAGCAGATTCCCTAGGGGGCAAGGCACCGGGGAGCTGTTTTTT.

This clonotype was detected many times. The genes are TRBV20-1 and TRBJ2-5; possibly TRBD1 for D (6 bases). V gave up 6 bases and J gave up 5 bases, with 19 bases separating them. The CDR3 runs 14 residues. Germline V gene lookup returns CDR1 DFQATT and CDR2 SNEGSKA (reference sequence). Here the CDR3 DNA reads TGCAGTGCAACTGACGACAGGTTGGGTGAGACCCAGTACTTC. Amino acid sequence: CSATDDRLGETQYF.

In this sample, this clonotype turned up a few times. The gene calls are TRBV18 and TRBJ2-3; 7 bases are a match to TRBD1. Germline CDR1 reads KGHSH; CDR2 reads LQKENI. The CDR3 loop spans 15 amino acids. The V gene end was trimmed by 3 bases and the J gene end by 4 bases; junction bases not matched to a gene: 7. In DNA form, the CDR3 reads TGTGCCAGCTCACCCCCACAGGGGACGGCAGATACGCAGTATTTT. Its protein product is CASSPPQGTADTQYF. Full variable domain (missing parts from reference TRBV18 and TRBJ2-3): NAGVMQNPRHLVRRRGQEARLRCSPMKGHSHVYWYRQLPEEGLKFMVYLQKENIIDESGMPKERFSAEFPKEGPSILRIQQVVRGDSAAYFCASSPPQGTADTQYFGPGTRLTVL.

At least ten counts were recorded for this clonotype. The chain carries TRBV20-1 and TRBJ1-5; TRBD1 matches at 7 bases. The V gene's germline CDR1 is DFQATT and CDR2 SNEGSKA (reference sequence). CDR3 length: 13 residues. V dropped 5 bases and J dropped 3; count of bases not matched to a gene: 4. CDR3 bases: TGCAGTGCTGTCGGGACAGTCAATCAGCCCCAGCATTTT. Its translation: CSAVGTVNQPQHF.

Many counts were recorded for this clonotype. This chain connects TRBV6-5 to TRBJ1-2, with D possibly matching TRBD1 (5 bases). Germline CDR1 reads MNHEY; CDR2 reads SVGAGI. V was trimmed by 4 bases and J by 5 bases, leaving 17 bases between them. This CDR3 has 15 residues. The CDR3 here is CASSWQGQSHYGYTF. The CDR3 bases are TGTGCCAGCAGTTGGCAGGGTCAGTCTCATTATGGCTACACCTTC.

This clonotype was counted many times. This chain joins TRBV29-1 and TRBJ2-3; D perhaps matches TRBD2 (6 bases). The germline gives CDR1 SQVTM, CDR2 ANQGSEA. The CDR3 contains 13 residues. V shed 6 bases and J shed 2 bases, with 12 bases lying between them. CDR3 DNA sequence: TGCAGCGTGGCGCGGGATAACACAGATACGCAGTATTTT. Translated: CSVARDNTDTQYF.

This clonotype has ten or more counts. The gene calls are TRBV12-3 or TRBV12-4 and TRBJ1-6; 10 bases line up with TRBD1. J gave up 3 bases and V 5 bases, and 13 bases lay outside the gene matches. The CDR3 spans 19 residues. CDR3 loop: CASSTPGQGKKRYNSPLHF. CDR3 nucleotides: TGTGCCAGCAGTACACCGGGACAGGGGAAAAAACGCTATAATTCACCCCTCCACTTT.